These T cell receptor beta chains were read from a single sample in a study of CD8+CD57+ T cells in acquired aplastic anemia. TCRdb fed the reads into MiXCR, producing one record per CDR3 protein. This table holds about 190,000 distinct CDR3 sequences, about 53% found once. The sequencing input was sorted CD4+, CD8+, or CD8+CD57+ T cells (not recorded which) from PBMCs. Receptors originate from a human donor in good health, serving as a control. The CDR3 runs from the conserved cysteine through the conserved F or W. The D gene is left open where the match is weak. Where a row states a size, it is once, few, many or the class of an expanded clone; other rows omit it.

cdr3_nt: TGTGCCACCCGCCAGGGCGAAGCTGGAAACACCTTC; cdr3_aa: CATRQGEAGNTF; v_call: TRBV19; clone_size: NA; j_call: TRBJ1-2; d_call: NA
cdr3_nt: TGTGCCAGCAGCCCTCGGACCGCAGCGGATACGCAGTATTTT; cdr3_aa: CASSPRTAADTQYF; v_call: TRBV7-9; clone_size: NA; j_call: TRBJ2-3; d_call: NA
cdr3_nt: TGCAGCGTTGAAGTTCTTGGGCGGGACACCTTACAAGAGACCCAGTACTTC; cdr3_aa: CSVEVLGRDTLQETQYF; v_call: TRBV29-1; clone_size: many; j_call: TRBJ2-5; d_call: NA
cdr3_nt: TGCAGTGCTAGGGGGCGGGGAAGCATGAACACTGAAGCTTTCTTT; cdr3_aa: CSARGRGSMNTEAFF; v_call: TRBV20-1; clone_size: many; j_call: TRBJ1-1; d_call: NA
cdr3_nt: TGTGCCATCAGTGAGTCGGCGGGGGAGTCCTACGAGCAGTACTTC; cdr3_aa: CAISESAGESYEQYF; v_call: TRBV10-3; clone_size: NA; j_call: TRBJ2-7; d_call: TRBD2
cdr3_nt: TGTGCCATCAGTGAGTCTAGGGGGGCCAGGGACACCGGGGAGCTGTTTTTT; cdr3_aa: CAISESRGARDTGELFF; v_call: TRBV10-3; clone_size: NA; j_call: TRBJ2-2; d_call: NA
cdr3_nt: TGTGCCAGCAGCGTAGGTAGGGGTTACACCTGGGGAGGGGCCAACGTCCTGACTTTC; cdr3_aa: CASSVGRGYTWGGANVLTF; v_call: TRBV9; clone_size: many; j_call: TRBJ2-6; d_call: NA
cdr3_nt: TGTGCCACTAGTGACTCACAGGGGATGGCTCAGCCCCAGCATTTT; cdr3_aa: CATSDSQGMAQPQHF; v_call: TRBV24-1; clone_size: NA; j_call: TRBJ1-5; d_call: TRBD1
cdr3_nt: TGTGCCAGCAGCTTACTCGGCGGTAGCACAGATACGCAGTATTTT; cdr3_aa: CASSLLGGSTDTQYF; v_call: TRBV7-6; clone_size: NA; j_call: TRBJ2-3; d_call: NA
cdr3_nt: TGTGCCAGCAGTGAAGGGGGAGGTGGCTACACCTTC; cdr3_aa: CASSEGGGGYTF; v_call: TRBV2; clone_size: NA; j_call: TRBJ1-2; d_call: NA
cdr3_nt: TGTGCCACCAGCTTTTCGGCGGGGGATGGCTACACCTTC; cdr3_aa: CATSFSAGDGYTF; v_call: TRBV15; clone_size: NA; j_call: TRBJ1-2; d_call: NA
cdr3_nt: TGTGCCAGTAGTTATTCTCTACCCCGGGGGGGCCTTTCCTACGAGCAGTACTTC; cdr3_aa: CASSYSLPRGGLSYEQYF; v_call: TRBV19; clone_size: many; j_call: TRBJ2-7; d_call: TRBD2
cdr3_nt: TGTGCCAGTGCCCAGATTGGACTAGCTGGACGTACGCAGTATTTT; cdr3_aa: CASAQIGLAGRTQYF; v_call: TRBV7-9; clone_size: NA; j_call: TRBJ2-3; d_call: TRBD2
cdr3_nt: TGCAGCGTGGCTACAGGGGGCGTAGCTGAAGCTTTCTTT; cdr3_aa: CSVATGGVAEAFF; v_call: TRBV29-1; clone_size: NA; j_call: TRBJ1-1; d_call: TRBD1
cdr3_nt: TGTGCCAGCAGCTTATTTGCCGGGGAATCCTACGAGCAGTACTTC; cdr3_aa: CASSLFAGESYEQYF; v_call: TRBV7-2; clone_size: NA; j_call: TRBJ2-7; d_call: NA
cdr3_nt: TGTGCCAGCAGCTTAGTGGACACAGATACGCAGTATTTT; cdr3_aa: CASSLVDTDTQYF; v_call: TRBV7-2; clone_size: few; j_call: TRBJ2-3; d_call: NA
cdr3_nt: TGTGCCAGCAGTCCGCGGGGGGGCCGTGACCAAGAGACCCAGTACTTC; cdr3_aa: CASSPRGGRDQETQYF; v_call: TRBV12-3/TRBV12-4; clone_size: NA; j_call: TRBJ2-5; d_call: TRBD2
cdr3_nt: TGTGCCAGCAATTTAAACGGCGGAGGGCACAATCAGCCCCAGCATTTT; cdr3_aa: CASNLNGGGHNQPQHF; v_call: TRBV6-1; clone_size: many; j_call: TRBJ1-5; d_call: NA